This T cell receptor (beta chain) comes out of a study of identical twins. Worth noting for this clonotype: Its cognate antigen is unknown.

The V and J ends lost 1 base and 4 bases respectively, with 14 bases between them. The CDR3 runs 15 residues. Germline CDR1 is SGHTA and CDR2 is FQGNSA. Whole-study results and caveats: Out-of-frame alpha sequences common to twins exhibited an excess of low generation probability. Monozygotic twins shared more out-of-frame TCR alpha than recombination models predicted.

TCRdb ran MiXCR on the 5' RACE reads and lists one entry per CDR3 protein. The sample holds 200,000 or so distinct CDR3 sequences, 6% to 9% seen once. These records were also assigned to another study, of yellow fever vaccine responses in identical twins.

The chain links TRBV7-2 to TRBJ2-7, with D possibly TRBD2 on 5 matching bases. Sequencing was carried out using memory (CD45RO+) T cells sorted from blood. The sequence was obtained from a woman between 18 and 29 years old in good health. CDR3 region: CASSLDPSGSYEQYF. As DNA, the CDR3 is TGTGCCAGCAGCTTAGACCCCAGCGGCTCTTACGAGCAGTACTTC.